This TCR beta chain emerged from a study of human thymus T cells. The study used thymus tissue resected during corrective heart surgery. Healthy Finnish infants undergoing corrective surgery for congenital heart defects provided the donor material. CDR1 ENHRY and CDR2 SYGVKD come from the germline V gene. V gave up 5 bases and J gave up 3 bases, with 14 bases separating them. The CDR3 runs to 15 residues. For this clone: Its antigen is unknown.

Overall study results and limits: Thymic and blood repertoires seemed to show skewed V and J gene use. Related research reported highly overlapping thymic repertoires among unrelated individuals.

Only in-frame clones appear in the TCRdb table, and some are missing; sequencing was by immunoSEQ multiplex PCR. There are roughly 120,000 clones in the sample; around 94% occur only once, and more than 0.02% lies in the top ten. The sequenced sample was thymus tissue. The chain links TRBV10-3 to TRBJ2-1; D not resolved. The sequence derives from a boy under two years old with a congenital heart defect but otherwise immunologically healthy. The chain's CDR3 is CAISSWLRGYNEQFF. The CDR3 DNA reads TGTGCCATCAGTTCTTGGCTTCGTGGCTACAATGAGCAGTTCTTC.